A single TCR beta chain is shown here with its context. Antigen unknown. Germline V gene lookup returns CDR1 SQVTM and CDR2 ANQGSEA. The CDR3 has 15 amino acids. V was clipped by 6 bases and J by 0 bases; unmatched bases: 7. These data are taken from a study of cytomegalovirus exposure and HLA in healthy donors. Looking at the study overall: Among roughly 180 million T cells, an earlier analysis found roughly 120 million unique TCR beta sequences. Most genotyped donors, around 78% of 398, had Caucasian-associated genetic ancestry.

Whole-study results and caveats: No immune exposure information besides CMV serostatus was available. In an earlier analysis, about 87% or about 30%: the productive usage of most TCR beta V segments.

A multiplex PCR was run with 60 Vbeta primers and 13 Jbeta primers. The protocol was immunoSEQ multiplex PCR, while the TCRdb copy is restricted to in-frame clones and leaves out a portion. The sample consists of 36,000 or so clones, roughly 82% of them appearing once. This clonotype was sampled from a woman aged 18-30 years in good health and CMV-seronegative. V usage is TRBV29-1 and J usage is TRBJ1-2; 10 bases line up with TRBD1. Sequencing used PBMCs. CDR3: CSVRQGAKANYGYTF. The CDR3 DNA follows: TGCAGCGTAAGACAGGGGGCTAAAGCTAACTATGGCTACACCTTC.